The 32 T cell receptor beta chains reported below all come from one sample, sequenced in a study of tumor-infiltrating lymphocytes in primary liver carcinoma (dated by TCRdb to about 2017). Total RNA and DNA were co-extracted without cell sorting from roughly 20-30 mg of bulk tissue using the AllPrep DNA/RNA mini kit. Instrument on record: Illumina HiSeq 2500. TCRbeta-specific cDNA was reverse-transcribed from 500 ng total RNA using a constant-region primer and ProtoScript II reverse transcriptase. The TCRbeta libraries were prepared through three rounds of nested multiplex PCR following a slightly modified ARM-PCR procedure. The first two PCR rounds used multiplex TRBV1-TRBV30 forward primers with a Cbeta reverse primer, each for roughly 10 cycles. In TCRdb, the public reads were trimmed at Q25 with fastp and aligned with MiXCR, with productive beta chains retained. Each CDR3 protein gets just one entry, which takes the most common genes and DNA from the rows behind it. This sample is represented by 100,000 to 150,000 distinct CDR3 sequences; about 68% of them were singletons. Of the sample, around 8.5% is held by the ten largest clones.

Sequencing input: liver tumor tissue from sampling region 1. The intended sense of this specimen's cell subset or site label: tumor region T1, superior pole. These TCRs come from a woman aged 55-75 years with primary liver carcinoma and hepatitis B virus infection.

In its sample, this clonotype was seen many times. This chain links TRBV10-3 with TRBJ2-1; possible D gene TRBD2, 6 bases. V lost 2 bases and J lost 13, with 18 bases in between. The CDR3 runs to 14 residues. The germline V gene has CDR1 ENHRY and CDR2 SYGVKD. This CDR3 is CAISEGNSGSGQFF. The CDR3 DNA sequence: TGTGCCATCAGTGAGGGAAATAGCGGTTCTGGACAGTTCTTC.

This clonotype was seen a single time. The junction differs from germline at one of its ends, possibly a read error. V usage is TRBV6-5 and J usage is TRBJ2-6; D may be TRBD2 (6 bases). Germline V lookup: CDR1 MNHEY, CDR2 SVGAGI. CDR3 length: 14 amino acids. The CDR3 region has the DNA TGTGCCAGCAGTAGGGACTCTGGTGCCAACGTCCTGACTTTC. Protein sequence: CASSRDSGANVLTF.

The chain joins TRBV30 to TRBJ2-7; D may be TRBD1 or TRBD2 (6 bases each). In germline, CDR1 is GTSNPN, CDR2 SVGIG (reference sequence). This CDR3 spans 13 amino acids. The germline V and J ends were trimmed by 5 bases and 6 bases, with 17 bases remaining between them. CDR3 in DNA: TGTGCCTGGTTAAGGGGGGCTTTGGGCGAGCAGTACTTC. Residues: CAWLRGALGEQYF.

Details on this clonotype: This may arise from a read error, as a much more abundant clone is one base away. The J gene is TRBJ2-7, the V gene TRBV5-1; 10 nucleotides agree with TRBD1. The CDR3 covers 15 residues. Trimming removed 4 bases from V and 7 bases from J; junction bases left unmatched: 11. Germline loops: CDR1 SGHRS, CDR2 YFSETQ. The CDR3 coding sequence is TGCGCCAGCAGCGTCACGACAGGGGGCTTAAGGGAGCAGTACTTC. Amino acids: CASSVTTGGLREQYF.

The chain couples TRBV11-2 to TRBJ2-2; 8 nucleotides line up with TRBD1. In germline, CDR1 is SGHAT, CDR2 FQNNGV. This CDR3 has 17 amino acids. Trimming at V came to 9 bases and at J to 4 bases, leaving 16 bases not matched to a gene. The chain's CDR3 is CASNLALQGGTTGELFF. The CDR3 coding sequence is TGTGCCAGTAACTTAGCACTACAGGGGGGTACCACCGGGGAGCTGTTTTTT.

Worth noting for this clonotype: This is likely a read error, given that the CDR3 carries no conserved phenylalanine or tryptophan at its end. The rearrangement links TRBV4-1 to TRBJ2-7, with D tentatively TRBD1 (5 bases). Per germline, CDR1 MGHRA and CDR2 YSYEKL. The CDR3 has 15 amino acids. The ends were cut back, 0 bases at V and 3 bases at J, with 12 bases in the middle. CDR3 protein: CASSQDLPGLYEQYL. The DNA of the CDR3 is TGCGCCAGCAGCCAAGATCTCCCAGGGCTCTACGAGCAGTACTTA.

About this clonotype: The missing conserved phenylalanine or tryptophan at the end of this CDR3 makes a read error likely. This chain uses TRBV11-2 with TRBJ2-1; 11 nucleotides line up with TRBD2. Germline V gives CDR1 SGHAT, CDR2 FQNNGV. The CDR3 has 14 residues. CDR3 DNA: TGTGCTAGCAAGACTAGCGGGACCTACAATGAGCAGTTCTCC. Translated, it gives CASKTSGTYNEQFS.

The sample holds a few counts of this clonotype. The V call is TRBV5-1, the J call TRBJ1-1; unclear D gene. This CDR3 has 14 amino acids. Germline V gene data show CDR1 as SGHRS and CDR2 as YFSETQ. V lost 2 bases, J lost 1 base, and 9 bases lay in between. The DNA of the CDR3 is TGCGCCAGCAGCTTCCATTCAGAGAACACTGAAGCTTTCTTT. Translating it yields CASSFHSENTEAFF.

Remarks on this clonotype: A read error may produce the germline difference seen at one junction end. This rearrangement joins TRBV11-1 to TRBJ1-2, with TRBD1 identical over 7 bases. From germline, CDR1 is SGHAT and CDR2 FQDESV (reference sequence). This CDR3 is 14 amino acids long. The CDR3 nucleotides are TGTGCCGGCAGCCAAGGACAGGCCAACTATGGCTACACCTTC. It specifies CAGSQGQANYGYTF.

A single count supports this clonotype. Compared with germline, one end of the junction differs, possibly owing to a read error. The chain couples TRBV11-2 to TRBJ2-3, with 8 bases identical to TRBD2. The CDR3 spans 16 residues. Germline-derived CDR1 and CDR2 are SGHAT and FQNNGV. CDR3 sequence reads: CISSAGSGASTDTHYF. DNA for the CDR3: TGTATCAGCAGCGCTGGTAGCGGGGCTAGCACAGATACGCACTATTTT. Based on the CDR3 plus reference TRBV11-2 and TRBJ2-3, the full variable domain is EAGVAQSPRYKIIEKRQSVAFWCNPISGHATLYWYQQILGQGPKLLIQFQNNGVVDDSQLPKDRFSAERLKGVDSTLKIQPAKLEDSAVYLCISSAGSGASTDTHYFGPGTRLTVL.

This chain joins TRBV11-1 and TRBJ1-2; possibly TRBD1 for D (6 bases). CDR1 SGHAT and CDR2 FQDESV come from the germline V gene (reference sequence). The CDR3 spans 14 residues. CDR3 residues: CAGGLMDSIYGYTF. CDR3 nucleotides: TGTGCTGGCGGCCTTATGGACAGCATCTATGGCTACACCTTC.

In its sample, this clonotype was seen a few times. This chain links TRBV7-9 with TRBJ2-5, with D maybe TRBD2 (6 bases). The CDR3 runs 13 residues. CDR1 SEHNR and CDR2 FQNEAQ come from the germline V gene (reference sequence). Trimming took 2 bases from V and 5 from J, leaving 9 bases between them. The CDR3 reads CASSLRDFETQYF. The CDR3 DNA reads TGTGCCAGCAGCTTAAGGGACTTCGAGACCCAGTACTTC.

This clonotype was detected many times. This rearrangement joins TRBV12-3 or TRBV12-4 to TRBJ1-1, with D unclear. The CDR3 length is 14 residues. Trimming removed 1 base from V and 4 bases from J, with 10 bases in between. The CDR3 here is CASSLVPPGTEAFF. Here the CDR3 DNA reads TGTGCCAGCAGTTTAGTCCCCCCGGGCACTGAAGCTTTCTTT.

This clonotype was observed at least ten times. The gene calls are TRBV29-1 and TRBJ1-1, with 8 bases that match TRBD1. This CDR3 contains 12 residues. The ends lost 4 bases at V and 8 bases at J; junction bases unmatched: 6. Germline CDR1 SQVTM, CDR2 ANQGSEA. CDR3 DNA: TGCAGCGTTGGACAGGGGCTCTCCGAAGCTTTCTTT. Its translation is CSVGQGLSEAFF.

The V gene is TRBV11-2, the J gene TRBJ2-7; 9 bases align to TRBD1. CDR3 length: 15 residues. Germline lookup yields CDR1 SGHAT and CDR2 FQNNGV. The CDR3 loop is CVSSLVRGQGYEQYF. CDR3 nucleotides: TGTGTCAGTAGCTTAGTGAGGGGACAGGGTTACGAGCAGTACTTC.

CDR3 sequence: CASSLSKPNTEAFF. The DNA for the CDR3 is TGTGCCAGCAGTTTATCGAAGCCCAACACTGAAGCTTTCTTT. The J gene is TRBJ1-1, the V gene TRBV28; D is unresolved. V lost 1 base to trimming and J lost 2 bases, with 8 bases between them. The CDR3 is 14 amino acids. Per germline, CDR1 MDHEN and CDR2 SYDVKM.

The chain carries TRBV6-5 and TRBJ2-1; the D call may be TRBD1 or TRBD2 (7 bases each). Trimming cost V 5 bases and J 12 bases, with 23 bases left between them. This CDR3 comprises 15 residues. CDR1 is MNHEY and CDR2 is SVGAGI in the germline V gene. In DNA form, the CDR3 reads TGTGCCAGCAGTGACCAGGGGGGGGCCTACAATTGGCAGTTCTTC. It specifies CASSDQGGAYNWQFF.

A remark on this clonotype: This CDR3 is missing its conserved last phenylalanine or tryptophan, likely due to a read error. The rearrangement uses TRBV6-2 or TRBV6-3 and TRBJ2-5; D is uncertain. The germline CDR1 and CDR2 sequences are MNHEY and SVGEGT. Trimming left V 2 bases short and J 4 bases short, with 11 bases between. CDR3 size: 14 residues. The CDR3 reads CASSYATPRETQYL. Written as DNA, the CDR3 is TGTGCCAGCAGTTACGCTACCCCCCGAGAGACCCAGTACTTG.

This clonotype was seen at least ten times. The chain joins TRBV6-6 to TRBJ1-3, with D possibly matching TRBD1 (6 bases). Trimming took off 6 bases at V and 11 bases at J, with 14 bases between the two ends. CDR1 and CDR2 from the germline V gene are MNHNY and SVGAGI (reference sequence). This CDR3 contains 12 residues. This chain's CDR3 is CASSRTGTAIYF. The CDR3 region has the DNA TGTGCCAGCAGCCGTACAGGGACGGCCATATATTTT.

Points on this clonotype: Sequence at one end of the junction differs from germline and may be a read error. V usage is TRBV5-6 and J usage is TRBJ2-2; 9 bases align to TRBD1. Looked up from germline, CDR1 is SGHDT and CDR2 is YYEEEE. There are 16 residues in the CDR3. The CDR3 nucleotides are TGTGCCAGCAGCTTGCATGGGACAGGGAACACCTGGGAGCTGTTTTTT. Amino acids: CASSLHGTGNTWELFF.

A remark on this clonotype: A much larger clone lies one base from this, so it may be a read error. The chain links TRBV7-9 to TRBJ2-1; perhaps TRBD2 as D (5 bases). The CDR3 is made up of 12 amino acids. Germline values: CDR1 SEHNR, CDR2 FQNEAQ (reference sequence). The CDR3 nucleotides are TGTGCCAGCAGCTATCCGGGGTATGAGCAGCTCTTC. Translated, it gives CASSYPGYEQLF.

For this clonotype: One end of the junction does not line up with germline, which may come from a read error. The chain uses TRBV11-2 and TRBJ2-5, with 7 bases identical to TRBD2. The CDR3 extends over 16 amino acids. Germline assignment: CDR1 SGHAT and CDR2 FQNNGV. CDR3: CASSLRLAKYHETQYF. The CDR3 DNA reads as TGTGCCAGCAGCTTACGACTAGCCAAGTACCATGAGACCCAGTACTTC.

With respect to this clonotype: A read error is possible here, since a much larger clone lies one base away. This sequence joins TRBV12-3 or TRBV12-4 and TRBJ1-1; tentative D call: TRBD1 (5 bases). The CDR3 consists of 15 residues. CDR3 in DNA: TGTGCCAGCAGCCGTACTACCAGCAGGGCTGCTGAAGCTTGCTTT. Translated: CASSRTTSRAAEACF.

The chain employs TRBV6-5 and TRBJ2-4, with 8 bases identical to TRBD2. V lost 0 bases and J lost 1; bases outside the gene matches: 5. Germline V CDR1 and CDR2: MNHEY, SVGAGI. CDR3 size: 17 residues. The CDR3 nucleotides read TGTGCCAGCAGTTACTCCGGGGGGGGCTCTGCCAAAAACATTCAGTACTTC. Amino acid sequence: CASSYSGGGSAKNIQYF.

Remarks on this clonotype: The junction differs from germline at one of its ends, possibly a read error. This chain connects TRBV6-5 to TRBJ1-1, with a possible D match to TRBD1 (5 bases). This CDR3 comprises 16 residues. The V gene's germline CDR1 is MNHEY and CDR2 SVGAGI. For the CDR3, the DNA is TGTGCCAACAGTAGTGGAGAGGCCCAGGGTTGGACTGAAGCTGTCTTT. Its protein is CANSSGEAQGWTEAVF.

In its sample, this clonotype was seen many times. The chain uses TRBV28 and TRBJ2-7; no reliable D call. Germline CDR1 and CDR2: MDHEN and SYDVKM. This CDR3 contains 14 residues. V was cut by 1 base and J by 2 bases, with 9 bases left in between. The CDR3: CASSLFPLTYEQYF. CDR3 DNA: TGTGCCAGCAGTTTATTTCCCTTAACCTACGAGCAGTACTTC.

The chain employs TRBV7-9 and TRBJ2-5; D is unclear. This CDR3 is 12 amino acids long. V was pared by 8 bases and J by 5 bases, with 12 bases between. Germline assignment: CDR1 SEHNR and CDR2 FQNEAQ (reference sequence). This CDR3 is CASGPAGETQYF. CDR3 coding DNA: TGTGCCAGCGGACCCGCTGGGGAGACCCAGTACTTC.

This sequence joins TRBV11-2 and TRBJ2-1, with D tentatively TRBD2 (6 bases). CDR3 length: 14 residues. The germline gives CDR1 SGHAT, CDR2 FQNNGV. CDR3 DNA sequence: TGTACTAGCAGTCCGGACTCGAGGTATAGGGAACAGTTCTTC. Translation: CTSSPDSRYREQFF.

This chain uses TRBV11-3 with TRBJ2-3; D is uncertain. V was cut by 7 bases and J by 4 bases, with 9 bases left in between. The germline gives CDR1 SGHNT, CDR2 YENEEA. The CDR3 is made up of 12 amino acids. The CDR3 DNA is TGTGCCAGCATCCAGTGGTCAGATACGCAGTATTTT. It codes for CASIQWSDTQYF.

On this clonotype: Relative to the germline gene, one junction end is altered; a read error may explain this. The chain is built from TRBV11-2 and TRBJ2-3; 9 nucleotides agree with TRBD2. Looked up from germline, CDR1 is SGHAT and CDR2 is FQNNGV. This CDR3 has 16 residues. The CDR3 DNA follows: TGTGCTAGCAGCGAACGGAGCGGGAGGTACTCTCTTACGCGGTATTTT. This codes for CASSERSGRYSLTRYF.

This chain links TRBV2 with TRBJ2-5; 7 nucleotides match TRBD2. This CDR3 comprises 12 residues. Germline V gives CDR1 SNHLY, CDR2 FYNNEI. The V and J ends lost 6 bases and 4 bases, in that order; junction bases with no gene match: 2. CDR3 in DNA: TGTGCCAGCAGAGCGGGATCAGAGACCCAGTACTTC. It translates to CASRAGSETQYF.

To note about this clonotype: The junction and the germline gene differ at one end; a read error may be behind it. The chain couples TRBV28 to TRBJ2-3, with D perhaps matching TRBD2 (6 bases). The CDR3 is 15 amino acids. The germline V gene has CDR1 MDHEN and CDR2 SYDVKM. The CDR3 loop reads CAGLGGVISTDMQYF. CDR3 DNA sequence: TGTGCCGGCCTCGGCGGGGTAATTAGCACAGATATGCAGTATTTT.